The clone carrying this T cell receptor (beta chain) was seen only a few times. Antigen: not known. The CDR3 is made up of 13 amino acids. The germline V gene has CDR1 MNHEY and CDR2 SMNVEV (reference sequence). Trimming removed 0 bases at V and 10 bases at J, with 13 bases between. These data originate in a study of regulatory T cells in long-lasting Graves disease. The study's findings and limits: Patients with persistent disease showed a bias toward TRBV28, TRBJ1-2 and TRBJ2-5. Persistent patients shared more public clonotypes (over 2,500) than new patients (roughly 970). Peripheral blood alone, not thyroid tissue, underwent study.

Through Arm-PCR of CDR3 regions and iRepertoire HTBI primers, TCR beta libraries were built. TCRdb processed the multiplex PCR reads anew with MiXCR; each CDR3 protein has one entry. In the table there are hundreds of thousands of distinct CDR3 sequences, less than 25% of which are singletons. Documented time point: persistent/refractory GD, antithyroid drugs over 5 years with positive TRAb. Generation of the TCR library employed RNA extracted from PBMCs. Diagnosing Graves' disease relied on the American Thyroid Association guidelines. This material consisted of peripheral blood mononuclear cells (PBMCs), taken when the disease was refractory, from a patient treated with antithyroid drugs. The V and J genes are TRBV27 and TRBJ2-7; possibly TRBD1 or TRBD2 for D (5 bases each). This receptor was obtained from a female donor with Graves disease. CDR3 sequence (DNA): TGTGCCAGCAGTTTATCGGGACGTTCCCCACAGTACTTC. It specifies CASSLSGRSPQYF.